The 27 T cell receptor beta chains listed next were all sequenced from one sample in a study of blood T cell repertoires in COVID-19. Sequenced by immunoSEQ multiplex PCR; TCRdb stores in-frame clones only, minus some. The profile shows about 260,000 clones, roughly nine tenths of them singletons. The specimen was PBMCs or T cells enriched from blood (not recorded which). The receptors here all came from a woman under 30 who had recovered from COVID-19.

The chain joins TRBV7-2 to TRBJ2-2; no definite D call. Trimming took off 7 bases at V and 6 bases at J, with 9 bases between the two ends. This CDR3 contains 12 residues. CDR1 is SGHTA and CDR2 is FQGNSA in the germline V gene. The chain's CDR3 is CASISLSGELFF. The CDR3 nucleotides read TGTGCCAGCATTTCCCTTTCCGGGGAGCTGTTTTTT.

The rearrangement uses TRBV10-3 and TRBJ2-1; 8 bases are shared with TRBD1. Germline V CDR1 and CDR2: ENHRY, SYGVKD. The trim removed 1 base at V and 9 bases at J, leaving 2 bases unmatched. This CDR3 comprises 13 residues. As DNA, the CDR3 is TGTGCCATCAGTGAGTTGGACAGGGCTGAGCAGTTCTTC. It translates to CAISELDRAEQFF.

This chain's CDR3 is CASSQVTGPGAEAFF. CDR3 DNA: TGTGCCAGCAGCCAAGTTACAGGGCCCGGGGCAGAAGCTTTCTTT. The chain combines TRBV3-1 (or the pseudogene TRBV3-2) with TRBJ1-1; a possible D gene is TRBD1 (6 bases). V lost 1 base, J lost 8 bases, and 17 bases lay in between. CDR3 length: 15 residues. CDR1 and CDR2 from the germline V gene are LGHDT and YNNKEL (reference sequence).

The chain recombines TRBV5-1 with TRBJ2-3; 7 bases are a match to TRBD2. The CDR3 is made up of 14 amino acids. J lost 3 bases, V lost 4 bases, and 5 bases had no gene match. CDR1 is SGHRS and CDR2 is YFSETQ in the germline V gene. The CDR3 nucleotides read TGCGCCAGCAGCCCGGACGGGGGGACAGATACGCAGTATTTT. Residues: CASSPDGGTDTQYF.

This chain joins TRBV6-5 and TRBJ1-1, with TRBD1 identical over 8 bases. V lost 9 bases, J lost 1 base, and 4 bases stayed unmatched. CDR3 length equals 13 residues. The germline gives CDR1 MNHEY, CDR2 SVGAGI. The DNA of the CDR3 is TGTGCCAGTTGGCAGGGGGCGAACACTGAAGCTTTCTTT. This sequence encodes CASWQGANTEAFF.

The chain carries TRBV4-1 and TRBJ1-4; D is unresolved. The germline V gene encodes CDR1 MGHRA and CDR2 YSYEKL. The CDR3 sequence is 14 residues long. Trimming removed 0 bases from V and 12 bases from J, with 14 bases in between. CDR3 in amino acids: CASSQESTAEELFF. The CDR3 bases are TGCGCCAGCAGCCAAGAATCAACCGCGGAGGAACTGTTTTTT.

The chain carries TRBV27 and TRBJ1-4; D unresolved. Germline loops: CDR1 MNHEY, CDR2 SMNVEV (reference sequence). This CDR3 contains 14 residues. V dropped 3 bases and J dropped 8 bases, with 13 bases sitting between them. The CDR3 nucleotides read TGTGCCAGCAGTTTCGGGAATGTGGCCGAAAAACTGTTTTTT. Residues: CASSFGNVAEKLFF.

The gene calls are TRBV7-9 and TRBJ1-6, with a possible D match to TRBD1 (5 bases). V was clipped by 3 bases and J by 7 bases, with 19 bases between them. Per the germline V gene, CDR1 is SEHNR and CDR2 is FQNEAQ (reference sequence). This CDR3 comprises 17 residues. CDR3 region: CASSFSKTDWVNSPLHF. In DNA, the CDR3 is TGTGCCAGCAGCTTTAGTAAGACAGATTGGGTGAATTCACCCCTCCACTTT. The whole variable domain, filled in from reference TRBV7-9 and TRBJ1-6, reads DTGVSQNPRHKITKRGQNVTFRCDPISEHNRLYWYRQTLGQGPEFLTYFQNEAQLEKSRLLSDRFSAERPKGSFSTLEIQRTEQGDSAMYLCASSFSKTDWVNSPLHFGNGTRLTVT.

The CDR3 region has the DNA TGTGCCAGCAGCGTAGGTAGACAGGTCGATGGCTACACCTTC. It yields the protein CASSVGRQVDGYTF. The V gene is TRBV9, the J gene TRBJ1-2; a possible D gene is TRBD1 (6 bases). Germline V gene data show CDR1 as SGDLS and CDR2 as YYNGEE. CDR3 length: 14 amino acids. Deletions cut 0 bases from V and 6 bases from J, with 12 bases between. Drawing the rest from reference TRBV9 and TRBJ1-2, the complete variable domain is DSGVTQTPKHLITATGQRVTLRCSPRSGDLSVYWYQQSLDQGLQFLIQYYNGEERAKGNILERFSAQQFPDLHSELNLSSLELGDSALYFCASSVGRQVDGYTFGSGTRLTVV.

The chain links TRBV7-2 to TRBJ1-5; 7 bases agree with TRBD1. The CDR3 runs 15 residues. The V and J ends lost 1 base and 4 bases, in that order; junction bases with no gene match: 4. Germline CDR1 reads SGHTA; CDR2 reads FQGNSA. The CDR3 reads CASSLVGQLNQPQHF. CDR3 DNA: TGTGCCAGCAGCTTAGTGGGACAGTTAAATCAGCCCCAGCATTTT.

The chain carries TRBV7-9 and TRBJ1-2; 8 nucleotides line up with TRBD1. CDR1 is SEHNR, CDR2 FQNEAQ, per germline (reference sequence). The CDR3 extends over 15 amino acids. Trimming at V came to 5 bases and at J to 7 bases, leaving 12 bases not matched to a gene. The CDR3 reads CASSRWTGYESGYTF. The DNA of the CDR3 is TGTGCCAGCAGCCGGTGGACAGGGTACGAGTCTGGCTACACCTTC.

The chain links TRBV5-1 to TRBJ1-1; 8 bases fit TRBD1. This CDR3 spans 15 amino acids. V gave up 0 bases and J gave up 7 bases; unmatched junction bases: 8. CDR1 is SGHRS and CDR2 is YFSETQ in the germline V gene. In DNA form, the CDR3 reads TGCGCCAGCAGCTTGGGACAGGGGACTATGCATGAAGCTTTCTTT. Translation: CASSLGQGTMHEAFF.

This clone was seen once. V and J are TRBV28 and TRBJ2-3; the D is unclear. The CDR3 consists of 17 residues. Trimming left V 6 bases short and J 2 bases short, with 21 bases between. Germline V lookup: CDR1 MDHEN, CDR2 SYDVKM. The CDR3 DNA reads as TGTGCCAGCAGCCAACACCCAGGCAGCCGTTTCACAGATACGCAGTATTTT. Its translation: CASSQHPGSRFTDTQYF.

The CDR3 loop is CASSAGQGGGQPQHF. The CDR3 nucleotides read TGTGCCAGCAGCGCGGGACAGGGGGGTGGTCAGCCCCAGCATTTT. The chain combines TRBV9 with TRBJ1-5; 11 bases fit TRBD1. This CDR3 region has 15 residues. CDR1 is SGDLS, CDR2 YYNGEE, per germline. Losses at the gene ends were 3 bases for V and 6 bases for J; bases not matched to a gene: 5.

The table lists this clone with a count of one. The V gene is TRBV29-1, the J gene TRBJ2-5; D might be TRBD1 (6 bases). Germline-derived CDR1 and CDR2 are SQVTM and ANQGSEA. The V end was cut by 2 bases, the J end by 2 bases, with 9 bases between. This CDR3 has 13 residues. The CDR3 nucleotides are TGCAGCGTTGAAAGAGGGGGACAAGAGACCCAGTACTTC. Translated, it gives CSVERGGQETQYF.

The chain joins TRBV4-1 to TRBJ1-2; 7 bases align to TRBD1. Unmatched junction bases numbered 8, after V lost 0 bases and J lost 7 bases. The CDR3 extends over 15 amino acids. Germline V gene lookup returns CDR1 MGHRA and CDR2 YSYEKL. The CDR3 coding sequence is TGCGCCAGCAGCCAAGATTCCCCGAGACAGGGTGGCTACACCTTC. This translates into CASSQDSPRQGGYTF.

This chain uses TRBV7-6 with TRBJ2-7, with D maybe TRBD1 (6 bases). CDR1 and CDR2 from the germline V gene are SGHVS and FNYEAQ. The CDR3 runs to 15 residues. Trimming pared 5 bases from V and 3 bases from J, leaving 17 bases between. The CDR3 loop is CASSPRQDNFYEQYF. The CDR3 coding sequence is TGTGCCAGCAGCCCTCGACAGGATAACTTCTACGAGCAGTACTTC.

V and J are TRBV19 and TRBJ1-2, with TRBD1 matching 8 bases. Germline CDR1 and CDR2: LNHDA and SQIVND (reference sequence). The ends lost 5 bases at V and 0 bases at J; junction bases unmatched: 8. This CDR3 is built from 16 residues. DNA of the CDR3: TGTGCCAGTAGTGCCTTGACAGGGGAGTCTAACTATGGCTACACCTTC. Translating it yields CASSALTGESNYGYTF.

A few counts support this clone. The rearrangement links TRBV5-1 to TRBJ2-7; D not certain. CDR1 is SGHRS, CDR2 YFSETQ, per germline. The V gene lost 7 bases and the J gene lost 0 bases, with 8 bases spanning the gap. The CDR3 sequence is 12 residues long. The CDR3 coding sequence is TGCGCCAGCCGAGGAGTCTCCTACGAGCAGTACTTC. It is translated as CASRGVSYEQYF.

The V and J genes are TRBV5-1 and TRBJ2-6, with a weak D call TRBD2 (6 bases). Germline assignment: CDR1 SGHRS and CDR2 YFSETQ. The CDR3 consists of 18 residues. V lost 1 base and J 0 bases, leaving 14 bases between the germline ends. The DNA for the CDR3 is TGCGCCAGCAGCTTGATTCCCGGAGGGACCTCTGGGGCCAACGTCCTGACTTTC. Residues: CASSLIPGGTSGANVLTF.

The V gene is TRBV2, the J gene TRBJ1-2, with D uncertain. Germline values: CDR1 SNHLY, CDR2 FYNNEI. V was cut by 2 bases and J by 4 bases, with 5 bases left in between. CDR3 length: 12 amino acids. The CDR3 DNA follows: TGTGCCAGCAGTGAACAGTCCTATGGCTACACCTTC. This codes for CASSEQSYGYTF.

The chain couples TRBV9 to TRBJ2-1, with a weak D call TRBD1 (7 bases). CDR1 is SGDLS, CDR2 YYNGEE, per germline. The CDR3 contains 15 residues. V lost 1 base, J lost 5 bases, and 13 bases lay in between. The CDR3 bases are TGTGCCAGCAGCGTAATGGAGGGGGCAAACAATGAGCAGTTCTTC. Translation: CASSVMEGANNEQFF.

The chain couples TRBV14 to TRBJ2-3; 8 bases map to TRBD1. The CDR3 spans 15 residues. Germline V gene lookup returns CDR1 SGHDN and CDR2 FVKESK. The J segment lost 4 bases and the V segment lost 4 bases, leaving 7 bases of the junction unmatched. The CDR3 nucleotides are TGTGCCAGCAGCCGAACAGGGGGGAGTGCAGATACGCAGTATTTT. Translation gives CASSRTGGSADTQYF.

This chain uses TRBV5-1 with TRBJ2-1; TRBD1 aligns across 7 bases. The V segment lost 4 bases and the J segment 2 bases; nucleotides outside the gene matches: 6. This CDR3 is built from 15 residues. Germline assignment: CDR1 SGHRS and CDR2 YFSETQ. CDR3 DNA sequence: TGCGCCAGCAGCCCCTGGACAGGTCCCTACAATGAGCAGTTCTTC. Protein: CASSPWTGPYNEQFF.

Comments on this clone: Relative to the germline gene, one junction end is altered; a read error may explain this. CDR3 nucleotides: TGCGCCAGCAGCACCGGGAACTCTGAAGCTTTCTTT. Translated, it gives CASSTGNSEAFF. The V call is TRBV5-1, the J call TRBJ1-1; unclear D gene. CDR3 length equals 12 residues. Germline V CDR1 and CDR2: SGHRS, YFSETQ.

This chain connects TRBV9 to TRBJ1-2; D may be TRBD1 (5 bases). The CDR3 has 14 residues. Germline-derived CDR1 and CDR2 are SGDLS and YYNGEE. V gave up 4 bases and J gave up 0 bases, with 10 bases separating them. CDR3 in amino acids: CASSSRQTNYGYTF. The CDR3 DNA follows: TGTGCCAGCAGCTCGAGACAGACTAACTATGGCTACACCTTC. Combining the CDR3 with reference TRBV9 and TRBJ1-2 gives the whole variable domain DSGVTQTPKHLITATGQRVTLRCSPRSGDLSVYWYQQSLDQGLQFLIQYYNGEERAKGNILERFSAQQFPDLHSELNLSSLELGDSALYFCASSSRQTNYGYTFGSGTRLTVV.

The chain joins TRBV6-5 to TRBJ2-5; D is possibly TRBD2 (6 bases). V dropped 6 bases and J dropped 7 bases, with 12 bases sitting between them. CDR3 length: 12 amino acids. Germline V gene sequence: CDR1 MNHEY, CDR2 SVGAGI. The chain's CDR3 is CASSPPGGTQYF. The CDR3 DNA reads TGTGCCAGCAGCCCACCCGGGGGGACCCAGTACTTC.